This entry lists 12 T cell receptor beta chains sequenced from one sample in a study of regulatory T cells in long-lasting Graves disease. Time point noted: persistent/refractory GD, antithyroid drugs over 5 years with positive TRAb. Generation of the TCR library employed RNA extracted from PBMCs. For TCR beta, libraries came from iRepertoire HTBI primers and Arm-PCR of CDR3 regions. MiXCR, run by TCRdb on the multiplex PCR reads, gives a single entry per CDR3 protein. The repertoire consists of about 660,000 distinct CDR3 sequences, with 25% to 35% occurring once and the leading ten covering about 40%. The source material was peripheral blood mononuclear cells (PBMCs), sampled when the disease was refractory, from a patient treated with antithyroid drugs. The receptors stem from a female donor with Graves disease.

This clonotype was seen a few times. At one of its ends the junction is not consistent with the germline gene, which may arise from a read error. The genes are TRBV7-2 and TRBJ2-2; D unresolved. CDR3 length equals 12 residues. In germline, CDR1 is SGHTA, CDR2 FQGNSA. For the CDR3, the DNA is TGTGCCAGCAGCTTAGGACTCACCGGTCTGTATTTT. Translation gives CASSLGLTGLYF.

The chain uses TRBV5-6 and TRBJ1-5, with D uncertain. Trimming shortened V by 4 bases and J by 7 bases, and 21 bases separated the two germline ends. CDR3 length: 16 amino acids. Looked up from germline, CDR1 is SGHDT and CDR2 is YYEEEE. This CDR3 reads CASSLMIGRQSQPQHF. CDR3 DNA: TGTGCCAGCAGCCTCATGATAGGTAGGCAGAGCCAGCCCCAGCATTTT.

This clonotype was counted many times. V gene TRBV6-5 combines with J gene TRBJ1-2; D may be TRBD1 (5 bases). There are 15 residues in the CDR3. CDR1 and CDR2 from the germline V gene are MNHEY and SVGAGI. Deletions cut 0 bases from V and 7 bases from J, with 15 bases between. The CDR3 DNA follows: TGTGCCAGCAGTTACTCAACCGGGACTCCTCGTGGCTACACCTTC. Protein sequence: CASSYSTGTPRGYTF.

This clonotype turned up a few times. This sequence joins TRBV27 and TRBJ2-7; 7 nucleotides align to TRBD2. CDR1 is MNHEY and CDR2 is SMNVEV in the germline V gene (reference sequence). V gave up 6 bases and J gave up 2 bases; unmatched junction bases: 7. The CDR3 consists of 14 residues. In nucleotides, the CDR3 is TGTGCCAGCAGAGGAGCGGGGAGCACCTACGAGCAGTACTTC. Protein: CASRGAGSTYEQYF.

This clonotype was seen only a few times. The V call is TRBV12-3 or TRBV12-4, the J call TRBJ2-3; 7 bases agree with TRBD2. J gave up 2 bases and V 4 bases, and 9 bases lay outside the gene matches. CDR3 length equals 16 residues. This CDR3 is CASSSLTSLPTDTQYF. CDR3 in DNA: TGTGCCAGCAGTTCCCTGACTAGCCTCCCCACAGATACGCAGTATTTT.

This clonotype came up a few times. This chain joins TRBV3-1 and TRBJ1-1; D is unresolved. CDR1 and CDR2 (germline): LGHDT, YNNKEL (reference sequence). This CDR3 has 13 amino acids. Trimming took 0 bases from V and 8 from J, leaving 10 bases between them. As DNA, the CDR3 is TGTGCCAGCAGCCAAGATCGAGGGAGGGAAGCTTTCTTT. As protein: CASSQDRGREAFF.

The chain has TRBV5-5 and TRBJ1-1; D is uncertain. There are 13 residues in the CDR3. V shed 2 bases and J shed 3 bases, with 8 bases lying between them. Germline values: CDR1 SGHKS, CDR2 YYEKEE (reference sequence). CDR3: CASSFGFDTEAFF. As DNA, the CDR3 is TGTGCCAGCAGCTTTGGGTTTGACACTGAAGCTTTCTTT.

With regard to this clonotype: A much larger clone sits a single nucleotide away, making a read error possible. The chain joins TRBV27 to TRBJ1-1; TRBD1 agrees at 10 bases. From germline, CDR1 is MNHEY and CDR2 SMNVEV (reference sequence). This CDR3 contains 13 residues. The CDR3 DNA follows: TGTGCCTGCAGTTTATGGACAGGGGGAGAAGCTTTCTTT. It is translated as CACSLWTGGEAFF.

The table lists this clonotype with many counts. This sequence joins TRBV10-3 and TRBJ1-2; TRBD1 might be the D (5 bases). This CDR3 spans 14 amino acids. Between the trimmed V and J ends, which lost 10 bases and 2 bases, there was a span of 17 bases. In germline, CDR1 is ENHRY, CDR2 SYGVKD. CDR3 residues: CATNSGFENYGYTF. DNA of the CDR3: TGTGCCACGAATTCAGGGTTTGAAAACTATGGCTACACCTTC.

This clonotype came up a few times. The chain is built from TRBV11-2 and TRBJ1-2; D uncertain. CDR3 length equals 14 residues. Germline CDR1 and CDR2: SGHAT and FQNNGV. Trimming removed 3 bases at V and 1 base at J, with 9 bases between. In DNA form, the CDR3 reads TGTGCCAGCAGCTTGCAAACCAATAACTATGGCTACACCTTC. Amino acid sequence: CASSLQTNNYGYTF.

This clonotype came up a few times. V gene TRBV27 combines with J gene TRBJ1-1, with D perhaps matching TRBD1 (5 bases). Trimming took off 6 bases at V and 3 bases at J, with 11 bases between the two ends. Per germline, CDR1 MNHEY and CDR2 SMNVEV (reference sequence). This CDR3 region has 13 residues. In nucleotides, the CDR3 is TGTGCCAGCAGGTCGGGGACCCACACTGAAGCTTTCTTT. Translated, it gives CASRSGTHTEAFF.

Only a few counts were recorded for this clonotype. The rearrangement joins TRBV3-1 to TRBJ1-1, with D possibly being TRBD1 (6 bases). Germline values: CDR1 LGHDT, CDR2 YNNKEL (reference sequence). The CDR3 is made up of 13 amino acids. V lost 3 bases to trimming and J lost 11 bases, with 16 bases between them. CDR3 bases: TGTGCCAGCAGCCACCTCACAGGGCCCTTGGCTTTCTTT. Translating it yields CASSHLTGPLAFF.